The rows below give T cell receptor beta chains drawn from one sample of a study of blood T cells in healthy people across ages. TCRdb re-derived calls from the 5' RACE reads in MiXCR, one entry per CDR3 protein. Counted here are about 1.6 million distinct CDR3 sequences, roughly a third occurring once; the ten biggest clones make up approximately 11%. The sequencing input was blood. The origin of the receptors is a woman aged 25 to 39 in good health. Each CDR3 is given with its conserved first and last residue. The D gene is left open where the match is weak. Clone size is not always given. Where it is, it says once, few, many or a class for expanded clones.

>-|TRBJ2-7|-|TRBV20-1
TGCAGAGCTAGAGTAGCCGGACTACCCTACGAGCAGTACTTC
CRARVAGLPYEQYF
>few|TRBJ2-7|-|TRBV5-4
TGTGCCAGCAGCTTTTTTCCTGGGGGAGAGTACTTC
CASSFFPGGEYF
>few|TRBJ2-1|TRBD2|TRBV7-2
TGTGCCAGCAGCTCTAGCGGGAGGGCCGACAATGAGCAGTTCTTC
CASSSSGRADNEQFF
>-|TRBJ2-1|TRBD2|TRBV28
TGTGCCAGCAGTTTAGCTAGCGGGAGGGCAGACAATGAGCAGTTCTTC
CASSLASGRADNEQFF
>-|TRBJ1-2|-|TRBV20-1
TGCAGTGCTAGAGAACCGGGCAGGGGCGTTGCTGGCTACACCTTC
CSAREPGRGVAGYTF
>-|TRBJ1-1|-|TRBV7-2
TGTGCCAGCAGCATAACACAGGGCGTTGAAGCTTTCTTT
CASSITQGVEAFF
>-|TRBJ2-1|-|TRBV7-9
TGTGCCAGCAGCCTAACCGGACTGGGAGACAATGAGCAGTTCTTC
CASSLTGLGDNEQFF
>-|TRBJ1-2|-|TRBV12-3/TRBV12-4
TGTGCCAGCAGTCCCACCGGCGGGGTTAACTATGGCTACATCTTC
CASSPTGGVNYGYIF
>many|TRBJ2-5|TRBD1|TRBV5-5
TGTGCCAGCAGCCCGGTATACAGGGGGCTGGGTGAGACCCAGTACTTC
CASSPVYRGLGETQYF
>few|TRBJ1-1|-|TRBV12-3/TRBV12-4
TGTGCCAGCAGCGGCTCTGGAAGGAGAAACACTGAAGCTTTCTTT
CASSGSGRRNTEAFF
>-|TRBJ1-2|-|TRBV10-2
TGCGCCAGCAGTGAGTCTCCCCCCGGGTTCGGCTACACCTTC
CASSESPPGFGYTF
>-|TRBJ2-7|-|TRBV10-3
TGTGCCGTCAGTGAGTCGGGGAAGGTGCCGTCCTACGAGCAGTACTTC
CAVSESGKVPSYEQYF
>-|TRBJ2-1|-|TRBV24-1
TGTGCCACCAGTGATAATTCTGGGAATGAGCAGTTCTTC
CATSDNSGNEQFF
>few|TRBJ1-2|-|TRBV5-1
TGCGCCAGCAGTAACCGACCGGGGGACGGCTATGGCTACACCTTC
CASSNRPGDGYGYTF
>few|TRBJ2-1|TRBD2|TRBV18
TGTGCCAGCTCACCACTAGTAGCGGGACAAAATGAGCAGTTCTTC
CASSPLVAGQNEQFF
>few|TRBJ2-5|TRBD2|TRBV27
TGTGCCAGCAGTCCGACTAGCGGGAGGGCCCGGGAGACCCAGTACTTC
CASSPTSGRARETQYF
>many|TRBJ2-7|-|TRBV10-3
TGTGCCATCAGCGGGAGGGACCGGACAGGGACCGACGAGCAGTACTTC
CAISGRDRTGTDEQYF
>few|TRBJ2-1|-|TRBV13
TGTGCCAGCAGCCCTCGCCTGGACTATAATGAGCAGTTCTTC
CASSPRLDYNEQFF
>-|TRBJ2-1|-|TRBV20-1
TGCAGTGCCTCAAGGGTGGGGGCTGGGGCGTTATACAATGAGCAGTTCTTC
CSASRVGAGALYNEQFF
>-|TRBJ2-1|-|TRBV7-2
TGTGCCAGCAGCCAGGGGCGGAGGGCGTATGAGCAGTTCTTC
CASSQGRRAYEQFF
>few|TRBJ1-2|TRBD1|TRBV20-1
TGCAGTGTTTCGACAGGGAACTATGGCTACACCTTC
CSVSTGNYGYTF
>few|TRBJ1-1|-|TRBV7-2
TGTGCCAGCAGCTTAGAGGCAGGCCAGAACACTGAAGCTTTCTTT
CASSLEAGQNTEAFF
>few|TRBJ1-1|-|TRBV30
TGTGCCTGGAGGGTGGGATTGGACACTGAAGCTTTCTTT
CAWRVGLDTEAFF
>-|TRBJ2-7|TRBD2|TRBV3-1
TGTGCCAGCAGCCAAGACGCCCTAGCGGGAGGGTGGGAGCAGTACTTC
CASSQDALAGGWEQYF
>-|TRBJ2-1|-|TRBV5-1
TGCGCCAGCAGCCAGATAGCCTCCTCCTACAATGAGCAGTTCTTC
CASSQIASSYNEQFF
>-|TRBJ2-7|-|TRBV20-1
TGCAGTGCTAGAGACTTCAGCGGGACAAACTACGAGCAGTACTTC
CSARDFSGTNYEQYF
>many|TRBJ2-6|TRBD1|TRBV7-8
TGTGCCAGCAGCCCTGCGGGACAGGGGAGCGGGGCCAACGTCCTGACTTTC
CASSPAGQGSGANVLTF
>few|TRBJ1-2|-|TRBV2
TGTGCCAGCAGGGCGGGCGAAGGTAGAGGCTCCACCTTC
CASRAGEGRGSTF
>once|TRBJ1-5|-|TRBV10-2
TGCGCCAGCAGTGAGTCGAGTTTGGGGCTCAGCAATCAGCCCCAGCATTTT
CASSESSLGLSNQPQHF
>few|TRBJ2-7|TRBD1|TRBV9
TGTGCCAGCAGCCCCCGTCCGGGACAGGCTTCCTGGGAGCAGTACTTC
CASSPRPGQASWEQYF
>-|TRBJ1-2|-|TRBV6-2/TRBV6-3
TGTGCCAGCAGTTACAAGGCGGCGCCCTATGGCTACACCTTC
CASSYKAAPYGYTF
>few|TRBJ2-1|-|TRBV10-3
TGTGCCATCAGTGAATCGGGAAACCCCAATGAGCAGTTCTTC
CAISESGNPNEQFF
>-|TRBJ1-4|-|TRBV12-3/TRBV12-4
TGTGCCAGCAATTTAGACCTTATTGCAACTAATGAAAAACTGTTTTTT
CASNLDLIATNEKLFF
>few|TRBJ1-2|TRBD1|TRBV7-9
TGTGCCAGCAGCCTAGGGACAGGGAAAAGTCCCTATGGCTACACCTTC
CASSLGTGKSPYGYTF
>once|TRBJ2-5|-|TRBV3-1
TGTGCCAGCGGCCAAGAGGGACCACATGGCAGGCAGTACTTC
CASGQEGPHGRQYF
>medium-sized|TRBJ2-1|TRBD2|TRBV20-1
TGCAGTGCTAGGGGTGCGCTAGCGGGCGAGCAGTTCTTC
CSARGALAGEQFF
>-|TRBJ2-1|-|TRBV5-1
TGCGCCAGCAGCTTGGGTGCGGGTTGGCGGATGAATGAGCAGTTCTTC
CASSLGAGWRMNEQFF
>-|TRBJ1-1|-|TRBV7-3
TGTGCCAGCAGTCCGGCGGGGGCGCCGGGAAATGAAGCTTTCTTT
CASSPAGAPGNEAFF
>few|TRBJ2-1|-|TRBV2
TGTGCCAGCAGTGAATTAGGGGGGGTGTACAATGAGCAGTTCTTC
CASSELGGVYNEQFF
>-|TRBJ1-2|-|TRBV5-1
TGCGCCAGCAGCTTGGCGGGGGATAGGGGTGGCTACACCTTC
CASSLAGDRGGYTF
>-|TRBJ1-1|-|TRBV5-5
TGTGCCAGCAGTCTTCAGGGCCTCTTTAGGACTTTCTTT
CASSLQGLFRTFF
>-|TRBJ2-7|-|TRBV2
TGTGCCAGCAGGGAAAGGGGGGGCCCGTCTCCTACCTACGAGCAGTACTTC
CASRERGGPSPTYEQYF
>-|TRBJ2-5|TRBD2|TRBV4-1
TGCGCCAGCAGCCTTACTGGCGGGGGGGACCAAGAGACCCAGTACTTC
CASSLTGGGDQETQYF
>many|TRBJ2-3|-|TRBV7-9
TGTGCCAGCAGCTCCCCTCCAGGGACGCAGTATTTT
CASSSPPGTQYF
>-|TRBJ2-7|TRBD1|TRBV6-5
TGTGCCAGCAGTTACTCGACAGGGCCCTCCTACGAGCAGTACTTC
CASSYSTGPSYEQYF